This T cell receptor beta chain comes out of a study of T cell changes during pregnancy in multiple sclerosis (dated by TCRdb to between 2018 and 2020). For the wider study: The study examined how the T cell repertoire changed over the course of pregnancy in women with multiple sclerosis.

On this clone itself: Its specific antigen is unknown. Per-base qualities were not stored, and no clone one base away is much larger.

The germline V and J ends show losses of 5 bases and 2 bases respectively, and no gene match explains 5 bases of the junction. The germline V gene (reference sequence) sets CDR1 to LNHDA and CDR2 to SQIVND. The CDR3 holds 15 amino acids from the cysteine to the phenylalanine. Just CDR3 DNA is preserved here, 45 bases in frame from base 1. The library was made by the immunoSEQ multiplex PCR assay. Sourced from immuneACCESS, this table was stored by TCRdb with only in-frame sequences that have V and J called. A share of the clones is absent; for the studies checked, an unresolved V gene accounts for under half, and the remainder has no known explanation. The sample includes approximately 11,000 clones, with about 89% observed a single time. Jointly, the top ten make up about 5.1% of the sample.

The sample in question was CD8+ T cells from peripheral blood mononuclear cells, obtained in the first trimester of pregnancy. The rearrangement joined TRBV19 to TRBJ2-3; 9 central bases correspond to TRBD2. This TCR came from a female donor in good health, enrolled as a control in a pregnancy study. The CDR3 loop reads CASSQTSGDTDTQYF. The sequenced DNA: TGTGCCAGTAGTCAGACTAGCGGAGACACAGATACGCAGTATTTT.